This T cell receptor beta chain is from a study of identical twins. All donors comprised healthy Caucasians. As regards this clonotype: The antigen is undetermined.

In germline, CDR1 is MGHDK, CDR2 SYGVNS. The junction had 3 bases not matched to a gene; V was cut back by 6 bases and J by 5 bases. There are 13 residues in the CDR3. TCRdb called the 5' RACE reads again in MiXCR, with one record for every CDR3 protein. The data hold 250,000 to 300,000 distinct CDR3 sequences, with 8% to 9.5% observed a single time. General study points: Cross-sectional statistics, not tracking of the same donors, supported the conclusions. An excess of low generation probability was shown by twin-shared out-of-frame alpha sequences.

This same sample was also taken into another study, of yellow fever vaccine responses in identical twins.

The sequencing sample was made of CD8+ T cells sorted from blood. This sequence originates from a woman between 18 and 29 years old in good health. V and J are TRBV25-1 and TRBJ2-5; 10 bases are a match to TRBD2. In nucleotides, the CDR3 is TGTGCCAGCAGACTAGCGGGGAAGGAGACCCAGTACTTC. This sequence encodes CASRLAGKETQYF.